The text below deals with one T cell receptor beta chain. No antigen is known for it. Using unique molecular identifiers, the investigators prepared the TCRbeta library. TCRdb recomputed calls from the PCR reads with MiXCR, one row per CDR3 protein. This table holds 200,000 to 250,000 distinct CDR3 sequences, roughly a quarter found once. This specimen belongs to a study of T-cell reconstitution after alpha-beta-depleted transplantation in children. Whole-study results and caveats: Diversity and T-cell counts at one year after transplant derived mostly from new T cells. For some patients, TCRbeta diversity was high at day 60 because of recipient T cells and thymic progenitors that survived. About two months after transplant, alpha-beta T cells reportedly came from several hundred expanded graft clones.

Sequencing was performed on PBMCs, taken before TCRalphabeta/CD19-depleted stem cell transplant. This receptor was obtained from a girl aged 2 to 9 with Fanconi anemia, due to receive a stem cell transplant.

Here the CDR3 reads CRAGTGLYNEQFF. CDR3 in DNA: TGCAGAGCCGGGACAGGGCTTTACAATGAGCAGTTCTTC. The rearrangement uses TRBV29-1 and TRBJ2-1; TRBD1 matches 9 bases. The V gene's germline CDR1 is SQVTM and CDR2 ANQGSEA. The CDR3 is made up of 13 amino acids.